A single sample is the source of the 28 T cell receptor beta chains below, sequenced in a study of blood T cell repertoires in COVID-19. Clones were read by immunoSEQ multiplex PCR, and TCRdb kept only the in-frame ones, dropping some. The sample has approximately 360,000 clones; around 87% are singletons. The material sequenced was PBMCs or T cells enriched from blood (not recorded which). The receptor source for this set is a man in his forties in a cohort exposed to, infected with or recovered from COVID-19 (not recorded which).

V and J are TRBV18 and TRBJ1-2; 8 bases are shared with TRBD1. CDR1 and CDR2 (germline): KGHSH, LQKENI. The CDR3 loop spans 13 amino acids. V was clipped by 3 bases and J by 6 bases; unmatched bases: 3. This CDR3 reads CASSPGQDDGYTF. The CDR3, as DNA: TGTGCCAGCTCACCGGGACAGGACGATGGCTACACCTTC.

The rearrangement links TRBV28 to TRBJ1-3; D not resolved. V shed 6 bases and J shed 0 bases, with 6 bases lying between them. CDR3 length equals 13 residues. Germline assignment: CDR1 MDHEN and CDR2 SYDVKM. CDR3 bases: TGTGCCAGCAGACCTAGCTCTGGAAACACCATATATTTT. Protein sequence: CASRPSSGNTIYF.

J is TRBJ1-1 and V is TRBV30, with TRBD1 identical over 9 bases. CDR1 GTSNPN and CDR2 SVGIG come from the germline V gene (reference sequence). V dropped 3 bases and J dropped 4; count of bases not matched to a gene: 3. The CDR3 is made up of 13 amino acids. As DNA, the CDR3 is TGTGCCTGGAGAGGACAGGGGACCACTGAAGCTTTCTTT. Its translation is CAWRGQGTTEAFF.

The V and J genes are TRBV7-2 and TRBJ2-1; 13 bases map to TRBD2. Unmatched junction bases numbered 4, after V lost 2 bases and J lost 6 bases. This CDR3 spans 16 amino acids. The germline gives CDR1 SGHTA, CDR2 FQGNSA. CDR3 loop: CASSLSGTSGTNEQFF. The CDR3 region has the DNA TGTGCCAGCAGCTTATCCGGGACTAGCGGGACCAATGAGCAGTTCTTC.

V and J are TRBV7-6 and TRBJ2-7, with 7 bases fitting TRBD2. The CDR3 spans 16 residues. Trimming removed 1 base from V and 5 bases from J; junction bases left unmatched: 11. The germline V gene encodes CDR1 SGHVS and CDR2 FNYEAQ. DNA of the CDR3: TGTGCCAGCAGCTTAGGTGGGGCGGGAGTGGTCCACGAGCAGTACTTC. This gives the protein CASSLGGAGVVHEQYF.

The V call is TRBV27, the J call TRBJ1-5; 11 bases match TRBD1. V lost 2 bases, J lost 6 bases, and 6 bases stayed unmatched. This CDR3 is built from 16 residues. Germline CDR1 and CDR2: MNHEY and SMNVEV (reference sequence). CDR3 in DNA: TGTGCCAGCAGTTTAAGGACAGGGGGCGAGGGTCAGCCCCAGCATTTT. Its protein product is CASSLRTGGEGQPQHF.

This sequence joins TRBV6-5 and TRBJ2-7; 9 positions agree with TRBD2. The germline V gene encodes CDR1 MNHEY and CDR2 SVGAGI. The CDR3 covers 14 residues. Trimming took 8 bases from V and 2 from J; bases not matched to a gene: 7. Here the CDR3 DNA reads TGTGCCAGCGGTCTGGCGGGAGGGACCTACGAGCAGTACTTC. It specifies CASGLAGGTYEQYF.

This chain uses TRBV19 with TRBJ2-3, with 10 bases matching TRBD2. Unmatched junction bases numbered 3, after V lost 6 bases and J lost 0 bases. The CDR3 is 15 residues long. Germline CDR1 LNHDA, CDR2 SQIVND (reference sequence). CDR3 amino acids: CASRGLATSTDTQYF. CDR3 DNA sequence: TGTGCCAGTAGGGGACTAGCGACTAGCACAGATACGCAGTATTTT.

This rearrangement joins TRBV9 to TRBJ1-2; D unresolved. Trimming removed 8 bases from V and 3 bases from J, with 17 bases in between. Germline CDR1 and CDR2: SGDLS and YYNGEE. The CDR3 contains 14 residues. The CDR3 nucleotides are TGTGCCAGACCGAAGGGAGTCCAGGACTATGGCTACACCTTC. It yields the protein CARPKGVQDYGYTF.

The chain uses TRBV7-2 and TRBJ2-5; possible D gene TRBD1, 5 bases. This CDR3 contains 15 residues. The germline CDR1 and CDR2 sequences are SGHTA and FQGNSA. V gave up 6 bases and J gave up 2 bases, with 16 bases separating them. CDR3 in DNA: TGTGCCAGCAGGTCACCAGGCAGGGAACAAGAGACCCAGTACTTC. Its protein is CASRSPGREQETQYF. Looking up the rest from reference TRBV7-2 and TRBJ2-5 gives the full variable domain: GAGVSQSPSNKVTEKGKDVELRCDPISGHTALYWYRQSLGQGLEFLIYFQGNSAPDKSGLPSDRFSAERTGGSVSTLTIQRTQQEDSAVYLCASRSPGREQETQYFGPGTRLLVL.

The rearrangement joins TRBV7-9 to TRBJ2-7, with 10 bases aligning to TRBD1. Germline loops: CDR1 SEHNR, CDR2 FQNEAQ (reference sequence). This CDR3 has 14 amino acids. With V trimmed by 4 bases and J by 1 base, 1 base remained unmatched. The CDR3 spells CASSWTGGSYEQYF. CDR3 in DNA: TGTGCCAGCAGCTGGACAGGGGGGTCCTACGAGCAGTACTTC.

This rearrangement joins TRBV28 to TRBJ2-5, with TRBD1 identical over 8 bases. The CDR3 extends over 13 amino acids. Trimming took 10 bases from V and 4 from J; bases not matched to a gene: 8. Germline V lookup: CDR1 MDHEN, CDR2 SYDVKM. CDR3 loop: CATQGQGRETQYF. The CDR3 bases are TGTGCCACCCAAGGACAGGGCCGAGAGACCCAGTACTTC.

J is TRBJ2-7 and V is TRBV28; 14 bases fit TRBD2. This CDR3 has 18 amino acids. Trimming cost V 5 bases and J 2 bases; bases outside gene matches: 11. CDR1 MDHEN and CDR2 SYDVKM come from the germline V gene. The CDR3 region is CASSGPGTSGRRAYEQYF. CDR3 in DNA: TGTGCCAGCAGTGGTCCCGGGACTAGCGGGAGACGCGCCTACGAGCAGTACTTC.

This chain connects TRBV5-1 to TRBJ1-3; D ambiguous. The V end lost 4 bases, the J end lost 0 bases, and 8 bases lay between the germline ends. This CDR3 comprises 14 residues. Germline loops: CDR1 SGHRS, CDR2 YFSETQ. Written as DNA, the CDR3 is TGCGCCAGCAGCCTAACGAGCTCTGGAAACACCATATATTTT. The encoded protein is CASSLTSSGNTIYF. Variable domain in full (rest from reference TRBV5-1 and TRBJ1-3): KAGVTQTPRYLIKTRGQQVTLSCSPISGHRSVSWYQQTPGQGLQFLFEYFSETQRNKGNFPGRFSGRQFSNSRSEMNVSTLELGDSALYLCASSLTSSGNTIYFGEGSWLTVV.

J is TRBJ2-7 and V is TRBV6-5, with 7 bases aligning to TRBD2. CDR1 and CDR2 from the germline V gene are MNHEY and SVGAGI. Unmatched junction bases numbered 7, after V lost 5 bases and J lost 0 bases. This CDR3 contains 15 residues. The CDR3 reads CASSTVGGSSYEQYF. For the CDR3, the DNA is TGTGCCAGCAGTACGGTAGGCGGGAGCTCCTACGAGCAGTACTTC.

The V and J genes are TRBV28 and TRBJ2-7; TRBD2 matches 8 bases. The germline V gene has CDR1 MDHEN and CDR2 SYDVKM. V lost 1 base, J lost 4 bases, and 3 bases stayed unmatched. This CDR3 comprises 14 residues. CDR3 amino acids: CASSLLAGRYEQYF. The CDR3 DNA sequence: TGTGCCAGCAGTTTATTAGCGGGAAGATACGAGCAGTACTTC.

The chain carries TRBV16 and TRBJ2-7; 9 positions agree with TRBD1. Germline assignment: CDR1 KGHSY and CDR2 FQNENV. The V gene end was trimmed by 4 bases and the J gene end by 3 bases; junction bases not matched to a gene: 4. The CDR3 contains 14 residues. CDR3 nucleotide sequence: TGTGCCAGCAGCCGACCGGGACAGGGCTACGAGCAGTACTTC. Translation gives CASSRPGQGYEQYF.

This sequence joins TRBV9 and TRBJ2-1; 7 positions agree with TRBD2. The V and J ends lost 4 bases and 3 bases, in that order; junction bases with no gene match: 7. The CDR3 runs to 15 residues. Germline V gene data show CDR1 as SGDLS and CDR2 as YYNGEE. The CDR3: CASSSPGTNYNEQFF. CDR3 DNA: TGTGCCAGCAGCTCCCCCGGGACTAACTACAATGAGCAGTTCTTC.

The chain joins TRBV3-1 (or the pseudogene TRBV3-2) to TRBJ2-1, with 8 nucleotides matching TRBD2. Germline CDR1 is LGHDT and CDR2 is YNNKEL (reference sequence). V trimming: 1 base; J trimming: 5 bases; junction bases outside the gene matches: 7. The CDR3 length is 16 residues. The CDR3 region is CASSQGGSGINNEQFF. Written as DNA, the CDR3 is TGTGCCAGCAGCCAAGGTGGTAGCGGGATAAACAATGAGCAGTTCTTC.

The chain couples TRBV4-1 to TRBJ1-5; the D is unclear. V dropped 0 bases and J dropped 7 bases, with 13 bases sitting between them. Germline V gene lookup returns CDR1 MGHRA and CDR2 YSYEKL. The length of the CDR3 is 15 residues. The CDR3 reads CASSQDPLNRQPQHF. CDR3 in DNA: TGCGCCAGCAGCCAAGATCCTCTGAACAGACAGCCCCAGCATTTT.

As to this clone: A much larger clone is a single base away; this may be a read error. The same CDR3 is also encoded by other DNA sequences in this sample. The chain couples TRBV3-1 (or the pseudogene TRBV3-2) to TRBJ1-1; TRBD1 agrees at 11 bases. Germline CDR1 and CDR2: LGHDT and YNNKEL (reference sequence). V gave up 4 bases and J gave up 5 bases; unmatched junction bases: 3. This CDR3 has 14 residues. CDR3 in DNA: TGTGCCAGCAGCCCGGGACAGGGGGAAACTGAAGCTTTCTTT. This codes for CASSPGQGETEAFF.

This clone was seen only once. The rearrangement links TRBV12-5 to TRBJ1-3; a weak D match, TRBD1 (6 bases). Germline-derived CDR1 and CDR2 are LGHNT and FRNRAP. V lost 1 base to trimming and J lost 0 bases, with 7 bases between them. This CDR3 region has 15 residues. This CDR3 reads CASGLDRVSGNTIYF. CDR3 nucleotide sequence: TGTGCTAGTGGTTTGGACAGGGTCTCTGGAAACACCATATATTTT.

The chain links TRBV7-6 to TRBJ1-6; 9 nucleotides align to TRBD1. CDR1 SGHVS and CDR2 FNYEAQ come from the germline V gene. Unmatched junction bases numbered 3, after V lost 3 bases and J lost 6 bases. The CDR3 extends over 15 amino acids. The DNA for the CDR3 is TGTGCCAGCAGCTTGGAGGACAGGGGTAATTCACCCCTCCACTTT. This encodes CASSLEDRGNSPLHF.

This chain uses TRBV2 with TRBJ2-7, with no clear D. V shed 5 bases and J shed 2 bases, with 10 bases lying between them. This CDR3 has 13 residues. Looked up from germline, CDR1 is SNHLY and CDR2 is FYNNEI. As DNA, the CDR3 is TGTGCCAGCAGTTCCGGCGGTACCTACGAGCAGTACTTC. This translates into CASSSGGTYEQYF.

The chain couples TRBV13 to TRBJ1-2; tentative D call: TRBD1 (5 bases). The CDR3 contains 15 residues. Per the germline V gene, CDR1 is PRHDT and CDR2 is FYEKMQ (reference sequence). Trimming removed 0 bases from V and 6 bases from J, with 14 bases in between. The CDR3 region has the DNA TGTGCCAGCAGCTTAGGTGGTGGGGCTGTGGATGGCTACACCTTC. Translated: CASSLGGGAVDGYTF.

This clone appeared a single time. This chain links TRBV6-1 with TRBJ2-7; weak D call: TRBD2 (5 bases). CDR1 and CDR2 from the germline V gene are MNHNS and SASEGT. The CDR3 contains 14 residues. V was clipped by 1 base and J by 4 bases, with 11 bases between them. The CDR3 coding sequence is TGTGCCAGCAGTGAAGGGTCAGGAGGTTACGAGCAGTACTTC. Its translation is CASSEGSGGYEQYF.

This clone showed up just once. J is TRBJ2-1 and V is TRBV3-1 (or the pseudogene TRBV3-2); 13 nucleotides align to TRBD2. After removal of 0 bases from V and 15 bases from J, the junction contained 8 bases not matched to a gene. The CDR3 is 15 amino acids. Germline CDR1 LGHDT, CDR2 YNNKEL (reference sequence). CDR3 in DNA: TGTGCCAGCAGCCAAGACTGGACTAGCGGGAGTCCTTTGTTCTTC. Amino acids: CASSQDWTSGSPLFF.

The sample holds a few counts of this clone. This chain uses TRBV12-5 with TRBJ2-1; 15 nucleotides match TRBD2. V was pared by 1 base and J by 1 base, with 17 bases of the junction left unmatched. This CDR3 is 23 amino acids long. Germline-derived CDR1 and CDR2 are LGHNT and FRNRAP. CDR3 loop: CASGLDTPRTSGRAFGSYNEQFF. The CDR3, as DNA: TGTGCTAGTGGTTTGGACACCCCAAGGACTAGCGGGAGGGCGTTCGGGTCCTACAATGAGCAGTTCTTC.